This TCR beta chain comes out of a study of blood T cell repertoires in COVID-19. Study in general: The origin of the acute and convalescent COVID-19 samples was the United States, Italy and Spain.

The germline CDR1 and CDR2 sequences are SNHLY and FYNNEI. This CDR3 has 14 residues. V shed 7 bases and J shed 5 bases, with 14 bases lying between them. Methods used by the authors: Reference gene primer amplification yielded estimated nucleated cell counts. Method: immunoSEQ multiplex PCR; TCRdb's copy keeps in-frame clones and lacks some. Clone size and V and J calls were adopted from that table, with D and trimming inferred from the DNA. The repertoire holds 200,000 to 300,000 clones, with approximately 80% as singletons. The genes are TRBV2 and TRBJ1-4; D not resolved. The sequence came from a man aged 25-40 years who had recovered from COVID-19. Input material: peripheral blood. The CDR3 bases are TGTGCCAGCACACTCCGCCAGGCAAATGAAAAACTGTTTTTT. This translates into CASTLRQANEKLFF.